These 2 T cell receptor beta chains share one sample of origin, sequenced in a study of blood T cell repertoires in COVID-19. Here immunoSEQ multiplex PCR was the method, and the copy in TCRdb shows in-frame clones only, minus some. The sample records 240,000 or so clones, around nine tenths being singletons. Sequenced input: peripheral blood. The source of these receptors is a woman in her seventies with active or convalescent COVID-19.

The rearrangement links TRBV2 to TRBJ1-3; possible D gene TRBD1, 6 bases. Germline loops: CDR1 SNHLY, CDR2 FYNNEI. This CDR3 is built from 15 residues. V was pared by 3 bases and J by 4 bases, with 13 bases between. The CDR3 reads CASSDEGTSGNTIYF. For the CDR3, the DNA is TGTGCCAGCAGTGACGAAGGGACAAGCGGAAACACCATATATTTT. Variable domain in full (rest from reference TRBV2 and TRBJ1-3): EPEVTQTPSHQVTQMGQEVILRCVPISNHLYFYWYRQILGQKVEFLVSFYNNEISEKSEIFDDQFSVERPDGSNFTLKIRSTKLEDSAMYFCASSDEGTSGNTIYFGEGSWLTVV.

A remark on this clone: This sequence may be a read error, since a much larger clone differs from it by one base. This rearrangement joins TRBV5-6 to TRBJ1-1; D is perhaps TRBD1 (5 bases). The CDR3 extends over 13 amino acids. The V and J ends lost 1 base and 1 base respectively, with 5 bases between them. From germline, CDR1 is SGHDT and CDR2 YYEEEE. CDR3 residues: CASSLRGNTEAFF. Written as DNA, the CDR3 is TGTGCCAGCAGCTTGAGGGGGAACACTGAAGCTTTCTTT.